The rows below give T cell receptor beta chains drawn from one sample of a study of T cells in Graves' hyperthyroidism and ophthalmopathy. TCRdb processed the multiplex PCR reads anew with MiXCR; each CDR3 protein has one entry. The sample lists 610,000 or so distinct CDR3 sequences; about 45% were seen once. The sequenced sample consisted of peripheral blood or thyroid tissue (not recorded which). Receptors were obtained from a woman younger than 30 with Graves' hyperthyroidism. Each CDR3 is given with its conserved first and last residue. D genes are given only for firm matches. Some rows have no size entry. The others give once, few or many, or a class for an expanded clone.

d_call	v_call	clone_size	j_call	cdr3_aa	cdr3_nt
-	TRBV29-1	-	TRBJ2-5	CSVHKAEETQYF	TGCAGCGTTCACAAAGCGGAAGAGACCCAGTACTTC
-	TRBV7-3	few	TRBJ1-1	CASRYQDTEAFF	TGTGCCAGCAGGTACCAGGACACTGAAGCTTTCTTT
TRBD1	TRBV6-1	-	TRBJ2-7	CASSDGGQGVYEQYF	TGTGCCAGCAGTGACGGGGGACAGGGGGTATACGAGCAGTACTTC
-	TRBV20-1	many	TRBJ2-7	CSASGATSYEQYF	TGCAGTGCTAGCGGCGCGACTTCCTACGAGCAGTACTTC
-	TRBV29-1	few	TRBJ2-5	CSVGGAGDGETQYF	TGCAGCGTGGGGGGGGCAGGGGATGGGGAGACCCAGTACTTC
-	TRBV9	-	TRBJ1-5	CASSLSPDQPQHF	TGTGCCAGCAGTTTGTCCCCGGATCAGCCCCAGCATTTT
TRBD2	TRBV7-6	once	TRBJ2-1	CASSRRLGGRANEQFF	TGTGCCAGCAGCCGACGATTGGGCGGGAGGGCGAATGAGCAGTTCTTC
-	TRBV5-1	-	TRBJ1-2	CASILRTDENNYGYTF	TGCGCCAGCATACTTCGAACAGACGAAAACAACTATGGCTACACCTTC
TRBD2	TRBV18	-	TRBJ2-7	CASSPPGASGPREQYF	TGTGCCAGCTCACCACCTGGGGCTAGCGGGCCACGAGAGCAGTACTTC
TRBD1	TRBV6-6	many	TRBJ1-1	CASSYLGQATEAFF	TGTGCCAGCAGTTACCTTGGACAGGCCACTGAAGCTTTCTTT
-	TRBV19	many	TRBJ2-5	CATSGAGNQETQYF	TGTGCCACCTCTGGGGCCGGAAACCAAGAGACCCAGTACTTC
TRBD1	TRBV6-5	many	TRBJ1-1	CASSWDRVNTEAFF	TGTGCCAGCAGTTGGGACAGGGTGAACACTGAAGCTTTCTTT
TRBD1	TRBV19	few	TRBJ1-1	CASSRRDRGAWNTEAFF	TGTGCCAGTAGTCGGCGGGACAGGGGAGCGTGGAACACTGAAGCTTTCTTT
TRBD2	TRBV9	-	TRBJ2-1	CASSVGTRDNEQFF	TGTGCCAGCAGCGTAGGGACTAGGGACAATGAGCAGTTCTTC
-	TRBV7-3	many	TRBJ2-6	CASSFQNSGANVLTF	TGTGCCAGCAGCTTTCAGAACTCTGGGGCCAACGTCCTGACTTTC
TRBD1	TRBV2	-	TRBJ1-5	CASMRTGKETQHF	TGTGCCAGCATGAGGACAGGGAAAGAGACCCAGCATTTT
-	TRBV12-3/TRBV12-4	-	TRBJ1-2	CATSRGALGYTF	TGTGCCACTTCGCGGGGGGCATTAGGCTACACCTTC
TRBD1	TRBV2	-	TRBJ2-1	CASRPWTGSYNEQFF	TGTGCCAGCAGACCCTGGACAGGCTCCTACAATGAGCAGTTCTTC
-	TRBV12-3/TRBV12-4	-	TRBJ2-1	CASSLRRSNEQFF	TGTGCCAGCAGTTTACGGCGGAGCAATGAGCAGTTCTTC
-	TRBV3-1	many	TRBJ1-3	CASSDIRDRGNTIYF	TGTGCCAGCAGCGATATCCGGGACCGTGGAAACACCATATATTTT
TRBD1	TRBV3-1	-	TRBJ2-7	CASSLSGTGAYEQYF	TGTGCCAGCAGCCTATCCGGGACAGGGGCCTACGAGCAGTACTTC
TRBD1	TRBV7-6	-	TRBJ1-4	CASSQETGRFF	TGTGCCAGCAGCCAAGAGACAGGGAGGTTTTTT
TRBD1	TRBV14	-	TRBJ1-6	CASSRDRDQPLHF	TGTGCCAGCAGCCGGGACAGGGATCAGCCCCTCCACTTT
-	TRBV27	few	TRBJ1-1	CASSSTGGGITEAFF	TGTGCCAGCAGTTCTACAGGAGGAGGAATCACTGAAGCTTTCTTT
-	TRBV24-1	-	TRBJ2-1	CATSDPAGHRINEQFF	TGTGCCACCAGTGATCCTGCGGGACACAGGATCAATGAGCAGTTCTTC
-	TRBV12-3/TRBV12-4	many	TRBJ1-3	CASSIGTAGNTIYF	TGTGCCAGCAGCATCGGGACGGCTGGAAACACCATATATTTT
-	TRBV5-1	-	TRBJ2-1	CASSLDGVWNEQFF	TGCGCCAGCAGCTTGGACGGGGTTTGGAATGAGCAGTTCTTC
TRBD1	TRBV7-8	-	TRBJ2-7	CASSDRDRVGEQYF	TGTGCCAGCAGTGACCGGGACAGGGTCGGAGAGCAGTACTTC
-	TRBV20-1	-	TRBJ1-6	CSASRNSDSPLHF	TGCAGTGCTAGCAGGAATAGCGATTCACCCCTCCACTTT
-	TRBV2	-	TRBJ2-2	CASTPRAVNTGELFF	TGTGCCAGCACCCCACGGGCGGTAAACACCGGGGAGCTGTTTTTT
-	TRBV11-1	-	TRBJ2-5	CASSSEVGIGPETQYF	TGTGCCAGCAGCAGCGAGGTGGGGATCGGGCCAGAGACCCAGTACTTC
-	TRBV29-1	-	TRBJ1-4	CSAGQFNEKLFF	TGCAGCGCAGGACAGTTTAATGAAAAACTGTTTTTT
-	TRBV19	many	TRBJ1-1	CASSMQGRSEAFF	TGTGCCAGTAGTATGCAGGGGAGGTCTGAAGCTTTCTTT
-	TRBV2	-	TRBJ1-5	CAIAVQGQPQHF	TGTGCCATAGCCGTGCAGGGACAGCCCCAGCATTTT
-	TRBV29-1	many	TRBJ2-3	CSVTRESTDTQYF	TGCAGCGTTACGAGGGAGAGCACAGATACGCAGTATTTT
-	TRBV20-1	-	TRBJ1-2	CSARGIAGGSYDGYTF	TGCAGTGCTAGAGGGATAGCGGGAGGGAGTTATGATGGCTACACCTTC
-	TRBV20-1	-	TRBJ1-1	CSARDGFQSGKNTEAFF	TGCAGTGCTAGAGATGGGTTCCAGAGCGGGAAGAACACTGAAGCTTTCTTT
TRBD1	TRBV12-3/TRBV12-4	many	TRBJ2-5	CASSLGQQETQYF	TGTGCCAGCAGTTTGGGACAGCAAGAGACCCAGTACTTC
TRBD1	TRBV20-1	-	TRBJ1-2	CSAVRDRGMNGYTF	TGCAGTGCTGTCCGGGACAGGGGGATGAATGGCTACACCTTC
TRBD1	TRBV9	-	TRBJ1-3	CASRLGTASGNTIYF	TGTGCCAGCAGACTAGGGACAGCCTCTGGAAACACCATATATTTT
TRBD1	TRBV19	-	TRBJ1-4	CASSPGQGHGNEKLFF	TGTGCCAGTAGTCCCGGACAGGGGCATGGTAATGAAAAACTGTTTTTT
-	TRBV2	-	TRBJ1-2	CASSVGVAESYTF	TGTGCCAGCAGTGTAGGGGTAGCGGAGAGCTACACCTTC